This passage covers 29 T cell receptor beta chains from one sample sequenced in a study of shared clonotypes between healthy human individuals (dated by TCRdb to the early 2020s). The library relied on the immunoSEQ multiplex PCR assay. TCRdb holds this immuneACCESS table with in-frame rearrangements only. Some clones are missing; in checked studies, unresolved V genes explain under half, and the rest has no known cause. The sample table shows fewer than 3 million clones, and 92% are seen once. The ten largest clones represent roughly 0.34% of the sample. Sequenced input: naive CD4+ T cells from PBMCs. What the cell subset or site label conveys for this sample: CD45RA+ positively selected. The receptor source for this set is a man between 18 and 29 years old in good health. Some clones in this sample may be carry-over from other donors' samples.

This sequence joins TRBV11-2 and TRBJ2-7, with TRBD2 matching over 9 bases. The CDR3 is 17 residues long. Germline CDR1 SGHAT, CDR2 FQNNGV. V shed 5 bases and J 4 bases; nucleotides not matched to a gene: 15. For the CDR3, the DNA is TGTGCCAGCAGCAATCGCCGAGCGGGGGGACCTGGGTACGAGCAGTACTTC. This sequence encodes CASSNRRAGGPGYEQYF.

This clone was counted a single time. V usage is TRBV18 and J usage is TRBJ2-7; no reliable D call. CDR1 KGHSH and CDR2 LQKENI come from the germline V gene. V was cut by 3 bases and J by 4 bases, with 16 bases left in between. The CDR3 contains 15 residues. In nucleotides, the CDR3 is TGTGCCAGCTCACCTCTTTTCCTACCACTGTACGAGCAGTACTTC. This codes for CASSPLFLPLYEQYF.

V gene TRBV6-6 combines with J gene TRBJ2-7; 12 nucleotides match TRBD2. The CDR3 loop spans 16 amino acids. CDR1 MNHNY and CDR2 SVGAGI come from the germline V gene (reference sequence). The ends lost 2 bases at V and 7 bases at J; junction bases unmatched: 9. The CDR3 DNA is TGTGCCAGCAGTTACCCCCTGACTAGCGGGAGTGAGGAGCAGTACTTC. Translating gives CASSYPLTSGSEEQYF.

This chain connects TRBV30 to TRBJ2-6, with D unclear. V lost 3 bases, J lost 2 bases, and 14 bases lay in between. This CDR3 region has 16 residues. CDR1 is GTSNPN and CDR2 is SVGIG in the germline V gene (reference sequence). CDR3 DNA: TGTGCCTGGAGCCGGCGCCCCAGCGCTGGGGCCAACGTCCTGACTTTC. As protein: CAWSRRPSAGANVLTF.

This chain uses TRBV30 with TRBJ1-2, with D perhaps matching TRBD1 (5 bases). Germline CDR1 GTSNPN, CDR2 SVGIG (reference sequence). This CDR3 has 13 residues. V lost 1 base, J lost 6 bases, and 12 bases lay in between. CDR3 region: CAWSGVGVNGYTF. Written as DNA, the CDR3 is TGTGCCTGGAGTGGGGTAGGGGTAAATGGCTACACCTTC.

This chain connects TRBV7-9 to TRBJ1-1; no reliable D call. This CDR3 region has 14 residues. Germline V gene lookup returns CDR1 SEHNR and CDR2 FQNEAQ (reference sequence). Trimming pared 5 bases from V and 1 base from J, leaving 11 bases between. In nucleotides, the CDR3 is TGTGCCAGCAGCCCGAGTAACTGGAACACTGAAGCTTTCTTT. Amino acid sequence: CASSPSNWNTEAFF.

The DNA for the CDR3 is TGTGCCAGCACCCCAACTAGCGGGCTAGGCTACGAGCAGTACTTC. It is translated as CASTPTSGLGYEQYF. V usage is TRBV28 and J usage is TRBJ2-7; 9 bases match TRBD2. Germline loops: CDR1 MDHEN, CDR2 SYDVKM. This CDR3 region has 15 residues. J was trimmed by 3 bases and V by 7 bases; bases with no gene match: 10.

The V and J genes are TRBV27 and TRBJ1-1, with unresolved D. The CDR3 runs 17 residues. Germline V gene sequence: CDR1 MNHEY, CDR2 SMNVEV (reference sequence). The ends were cut back, 6 bases at V and 0 bases at J, with 20 bases in the middle. This CDR3 reads CASRVPRTGIMNTEAFF. The CDR3 nucleotides are TGTGCCAGCAGAGTGCCCCGGACGGGGATCATGAACACTGAAGCTTTCTTT.

The V and J genes are TRBV19 and TRBJ2-1, with D possibly TRBD1 on 8 matching bases. Trimming took off 3 bases at V and 15 bases at J, with 21 bases between the two ends. Germline assignment: CDR1 LNHDA and CDR2 SQIVND (reference sequence). The length of the CDR3 is 14 residues. The CDR3 here is CASSIGGPGGAGFF. The CDR3 DNA is TGTGCCAGTAGTATCGGGGGGCCAGGGGGCGCAGGGTTCTTC. Complete variable domain (other parts from reference TRBV19 and TRBJ2-1): DGGITQSPKYLFRKEGQNVTLSCEQNLNHDAMYWYRQDPGQGLRLIYYSQIVNDFQKGDIAEGYSVSREKKESFPLTVTSAQKNPTAFYLCASSIGGPGGAGFFGPGTRLTVL.

The gene calls are TRBV28 and TRBJ2-1; 9 nucleotides align to TRBD2. The ends lost 10 bases at V and 0 bases at J; junction bases unmatched: 4. The CDR3 length is 14 residues. Germline lookup yields CDR1 MDHEN and CDR2 SYDVKM. As DNA, the CDR3 is TGTGCCAATAGCGGGAGAGGCTCCTACAATGAGCAGTTCTTC. Protein: CANSGRGSYNEQFF.

The chain couples TRBV7-3 to TRBJ2-7; D is perhaps TRBD2 (6 bases). Trimming cost V 8 bases and J 0 bases, with 17 bases left between them. The CDR3 runs to 15 residues. Germline loops: CDR1 SGHTA, CDR2 FQGTGA. The DNA of the CDR3 is TGTGCCAGCGGGTTCGGGACTCGGAGCTCCTACGAGCAGTACTTC. This translates into CASGFGTRSSYEQYF.

The rearrangement uses TRBV6-5 and TRBJ2-2; tentative D call: TRBD1 (5 bases). The CDR3 totals 15 residues. V lost 2 bases and J lost 3, with 10 bases in between. Germline V gene sequence: CDR1 MNHEY, CDR2 SVGAGI. The CDR3 coding sequence is TGTGCCAGCAGTTACGCCGACAGTGACACCGGGGAGCTGTTTTTT. Its protein product is CASSYADSDTGELFF.

The J gene is TRBJ1-2, the V gene TRBV7-2; 9 bases line up with TRBD1. The CDR3 consists of 15 residues. The junction had 8 bases not matched to a gene; V was cut back by 4 bases and J by 5 bases. CDR1 and CDR2 (germline): SGHTA, FQGNSA. The DNA of the CDR3 is TGTGCCAGCAGCTCTAAACAGGGGGCTGGGTATGGCTACACCTTC. Encoded protein: CASSSKQGAGYGYTF.

The chain combines TRBV6-5 with TRBJ2-3; D unclear. The CDR3 length is 13 residues. Germline loops: CDR1 MNHEY, CDR2 SVGAGI. V was clipped by 8 bases and J by 0 bases, with 9 bases between them. The CDR3 nucleotides are TGTGCCAGCGGTCGCGATAGCACAGATACGCAGTATTTT. This encodes CASGRDSTDTQYF.

This clone was recorded only once. V usage is TRBV28 and J usage is TRBJ1-1; 7 bases match TRBD1. CDR3 length: 16 amino acids. Unmatched junction bases numbered 10, after V lost 6 bases and J lost 0 bases. Germline values: CDR1 MDHEN, CDR2 SYDVKM. The CDR3 loop reads CASSSPQGGMNTEAFF. DNA for the CDR3: TGTGCCAGCAGCTCCCCCCAGGGGGGAATGAACACTGAAGCTTTCTTT.

The V and J genes are TRBV6-5 and TRBJ2-7; 8 bases are a match to TRBD1. The germline gives CDR1 MNHEY, CDR2 SVGAGI. This CDR3 comprises 12 residues. The V and J ends lost 8 bases and 10 bases, in that order; junction bases with no gene match: 10. The CDR3 nucleotides read TGTGCCAGCGGCCTCCGGGACAGGAGACAGTACTTC. As protein: CASGLRDRRQYF.

In its sample, this clone was seen once. This chain uses TRBV19 with TRBJ1-5, with TRBD1 as a possible D gene (5 bases). The length of the CDR3 is 14 residues. Germline CDR1 LNHDA, CDR2 SQIVND (reference sequence). Trimming left V 6 bases short and J 9 bases short, with 18 bases between. The chain's CDR3 is CASRISTAGRPQHF. CDR3 DNA: TGTGCCAGTAGGATCTCGACAGCGGGGCGGCCCCAGCATTTT.

In DNA, the CDR3 is TGTGCCAGTAGTCCCCTAGCGGGTTCCTACGAGCAGTACTTC. Translated: CASSPLAGSYEQYF. The chain employs TRBV19 and TRBJ2-7, with 8 bases identical to TRBD2. The CDR3 spans 14 residues. The germline V gene has CDR1 LNHDA and CDR2 SQIVND (reference sequence). The ends lost 5 bases at V and 1 base at J; junction bases unmatched: 4.

The J gene is TRBJ1-6, the V gene TRBV4-1; D call uncertain. Germline CDR1 MGHRA, CDR2 YSYEKL. This CDR3 is built from 15 residues. Trimming removed 0 bases at V and 8 bases at J, with 11 bases between. The CDR3: CASSQDPTEYSPLHF. The CDR3 DNA sequence: TGCGCCAGCAGCCAAGATCCTACGGAGTATTCACCCCTCCACTTT.

The chain joins TRBV6-5 to TRBJ2-7, with 9 nucleotides matching TRBD1. The CDR3 is 13 amino acids. Losses at the gene ends were 7 bases for V and 5 bases for J; bases not matched to a gene: 6. The germline CDR1 and CDR2 sequences are MNHEY and SVGAGI. CDR3 sequence: CASTSTGGDEQYF. DNA for the CDR3: TGTGCCAGCACCTCCACAGGGGGCGACGAGCAGTACTTC.

J is TRBJ1-5 and V is TRBV27; D is undetermined. The CDR3 has 13 residues. Per the germline V gene, CDR1 is MNHEY and CDR2 is SMNVEV (reference sequence). Trimming shortened V by 1 base and J by 5 bases, and 6 bases separated the two germline ends. CDR3 DNA: TGTGCCAGCAGTTTATTCGATGATCAGCCCCAGCATTTT. This gives the protein CASSLFDDQPQHF.

The genes are TRBV18 and TRBJ1-1, with D tentatively TRBD1 (5 bases). Trimming removed 5 bases from V and 1 base from J, with 8 bases in between. The CDR3 contains 13 residues. The germline V gene has CDR1 KGHSH and CDR2 LQKENI. The CDR3 loop reads CASSWDGNTEAFF. CDR3 DNA sequence: TGTGCCAGCTCATGGGACGGGAACACTGAAGCTTTCTTT.

This clone has a single count. The V and J genes are TRBV6-4 and TRBJ2-2, with a weak D call TRBD1 (5 bases). Germline V gene lookup returns CDR1 MRHNA and CDR2 SNTAGT. The CDR3 runs 13 residues. V dropped 9 bases and J dropped 4 bases, with 12 bases sitting between them. The CDR3 here is CARGLVGTGELFF. The DNA of the CDR3 is TGTGCCAGGGGGCTAGTCGGCACCGGGGAGCTGTTTTTT.

This clone appeared a single time. The V gene is TRBV6-4, the J gene TRBJ2-7; the match to TRBD1 covers 9 bases. The V and J ends lost 9 bases and 2 bases, in that order; junction bases with no gene match: 17. The germline CDR1 and CDR2 sequences are MRHNA and SNTAGT. The CDR3 length is 17 residues. CDR3 region: CASTGTGSCVATYEQYF. CDR3 bases: TGTGCCAGTACCGGGACAGGGTCTTGTGTAGCGACCTACGAGCAGTACTTC.

The chain employs TRBV28 and TRBJ2-3; the D is unclear. Germline V CDR1 and CDR2: MDHEN, SYDVKM. The CDR3 is 14 amino acids. Trimming stripped 7 bases from V and 2 bases from J, with 13 bases between. CDR3 nucleotides: TGTGCCAGCACCACCCGGCCTTCCACAGATACGCAGTATTTT. It specifies CASTTRPSTDTQYF. The entire variable domain, with the rest obtained from reference TRBV28 and TRBJ2-3, is as follows: DVKVTQSSRYLVKRTGEKVFLECVQDMDHENMFWYRQDPGLGLRLIYFSYDVKMKEKGDIPEGYSVSREKKERFSLILESASTNQTSMYLCASTTRPSTDTQYFGPGTRLTVL.

In nucleotides, the CDR3 is TGCAGTGCCGCGGGAACCGGGGAGCTGTTTTTT. Protein sequence: CSAAGTGELFF. The chain couples TRBV20-1 to TRBJ2-2, with D perhaps TRBD2 (6 bases). Deletions cut 6 bases from V and 5 bases from J, with 7 bases between. Germline V gene lookup returns CDR1 DFQATT and CDR2 SNEGSKA (reference sequence). The CDR3 contains 11 residues.

Remarks on this clone: The same CDR3 is also encoded by other DNA sequences in this sample. The V and J genes are TRBV5-1 and TRBJ1-3, with D possibly being TRBD1 (5 bases). With 2 bases removed from V and 0 bases from J, the gap between germline ends came to 9 bases. The V gene's germline CDR1 is SGHRS and CDR2 YFSETQ. CDR3 length: 15 amino acids. CDR3 sequence: CASSFGGLSGNTIYF. DNA for the CDR3: TGCGCCAGCAGCTTCGGGGGACTCTCTGGAAACACCATATATTTT.

This chain links TRBV5-6 with TRBJ1-2; the D is unclear. CDR3 length: 17 residues. V shed 1 base and J shed 4 bases, with 20 bases lying between them. Germline V gene sequence: CDR1 SGHDT, CDR2 YYEEEE. The CDR3 bases are TGTGCCAGCAGCTTGAGCGGGTTGGGGATTAGGCGCTATGGCTACACCTTC. Translation: CASSLSGLGIRRYGYTF.

This rearrangement joins TRBV6-6 to TRBJ2-7; 10 nucleotides align to TRBD1. With V trimmed by 5 bases and J by 6 bases, 4 bases remained unmatched. The CDR3 length is 13 residues. Germline lookup yields CDR1 MNHNY and CDR2 SVGAGI (reference sequence). CDR3 amino acids: CASSPGQGTEQYF. DNA for the CDR3: TGTGCCAGCAGTCCGGGACAGGGGACCGAGCAGTACTTC.